This TCR beta chain was recorded in a study of blood T cell repertoires in COVID-19. Overall study context: The origin of the acute and convalescent COVID-19 samples was the United States, Italy and Spain.

Some clones are missing from TCRdb's copy, which holds only in-frame ones; the method was immunoSEQ multiplex PCR. Of under 200,000 clones detected, under 85% appear once; the ten largest clones hold under 15%. This clone has a handful of counts. The TCR originated in a man in his 70s who had recovered from COVID-19. The sample taken for sequencing was peripheral blood.

The CDR3, as DNA: TGTGCCAGCAGCCCCGGGACTAGCGGGAGATACGCAGATACGCAGTATTTT. Translated: CASSPGTSGRYADTQYF. V gene TRBV7-2 combines with J gene TRBJ2-3, with 14 nucleotides matching TRBD2. The CDR3 is 17 residues long. V trimming: 5 bases; J trimming: 4 bases; junction bases outside the gene matches: 8. Looked up from germline, CDR1 is SGHTA and CDR2 is FQGNSA.